This TCR beta chain was recorded in a study of blood T cell repertoires in COVID-19. On the study more broadly: Both acute and convalescent COVID-19 samples were obtained from the United States, Italy and Spain. PBMCs, B-cell-depleted T cells, or T cells were the source of the cDNA or gDNA that made up the material.

Per the authors' pipeline: Nucleated cell counts were estimated from reference gene primer amplification. Clones were read by immunoSEQ multiplex PCR, and TCRdb kept only the in-frame ones, dropping some. V and J calls plus clone size are reproduced from that table; the DNA served to infer D and trimming. The sample yields about 120,000 clones, roughly 79% seen once. Per germline, CDR1 MDHEN and CDR2 SYDVKM. The CDR3 sequence is 15 residues long. V dropped 5 bases and J dropped 1 base, with 15 bases sitting between them. The clonotype comes from a human donor in a cohort sampled during active COVID-19. The sample comprised peripheral blood. The J gene is TRBJ2-7, the V gene TRBV28, with D hard to call. CDR3 DNA: TGTGCCAGCAGTGCCCGCCGTGCAGGTTCCTACGAGCAGTACTTC. This encodes CASSARRAGSYEQYF.